This TCR beta chain is drawn from a study of shared clonotypes between healthy human individuals. General study results and limits: What limited the represented genetic and exposure-history diversity was the small number of donors. Sequencing depth was predicted to influence how clonotypes are shared among donors.

CDR1 and CDR2 from the germline V gene are ENHRY and SYGVKD. This CDR3 is 16 amino acids long. Trimming cost V 2 bases and J 2 bases, with 15 bases left between them. As concerns this clone: Its target is not known.

Assay: immunoSEQ multiplex PCR; the TCRdb copy retains only in-frame clones and omits some. The profile shows 2,500,000 or so clones, 80% to 95% of them singletons. It was into CD45RA+ naive and CD45RA-negative memory subsets that the CD4+ cells were split. This chain links TRBV10-3 with TRBJ1-2, with D uncertain. The specimen sequenced was naive CD4+ T cells from PBMCs. The subset: CD45RA+ positively selected. The clonotype originates from a man younger than 35 in good health. Some clones in this sample may be carry-over from other donors' samples. The CDR3 nucleotides are TGTGCCATCAGTGAGCCTCGGGCAGTCACAAACTATGGCTACACCTTC. Protein product: CAISEPRAVTNYGYTF.